The clone carrying this T cell receptor (beta chain) has just a few counts. The data were taken from a study of T-cell reconstitution after alpha-beta-depleted transplantation in children. Trimming removed 7 bases at V and 2 bases at J, with 9 bases between. The germline gives CDR1 SGHRS, CDR2 YFSETQ. This CDR3 region has 12 residues. Unique molecular identifiers were incorporated during preparation of the TCRbeta library. TCRdb re-derived calls from the PCR reads in MiXCR, one entry per CDR3 protein. The sample holds some 200,000 distinct CDR3 sequences, about 14% seen once. The source is a human donor who donated a stem cell graft to a child with acute lymphoblastic leukemia. The chain combines TRBV5-1 with TRBJ1-1; maybe TRBD1 (6 bases). Sequencing was performed on PBMCs from the stem cell graft donor, taken from the stem cell graft. CDR3 DNA: TGCGCCAGCGGACAGAGCAACACTGAAGCTTTCTTT. Amino acids: CASGQSNTEAFF.